The text below deals with one T cell receptor (beta chain). Its antigen is unidentified. Trimming stripped 1 base from V and 5 bases from J, with 6 bases between. The CDR3 runs 13 residues. Germline-derived CDR1 and CDR2 are KGHSH and LQKENI. Researchers divided each subset's genomic DNA evenly across several immunoSEQ plates. Profiling relied on immunoSEQ multiplex PCR, and the TCRdb table lists in-frame clones only, not all of them. The sample holds approximately 2.1 million clones, more than 80% seen once. This entry comes from a study of shared clonotypes between healthy human individuals. About the research overall: Per donor, three plates held CD4 naive cells, three held CD4 memory, two held CD8 naive and one held CD8 memory. Findings and limits, study-wide: Only a few donors were included, so the genetic and exposure-history diversity represented was limited. Across subsets, estimated richness was generally greater for naive than for memory populations.

Sequencing was performed on naive CD4+ T cells from PBMCs. The subset: CD45RA+ positively selected. The receptor was isolated from a man aged 18 to 29 in good health. Some clones in this sample may be carry-over from other donors' samples. The chain joins TRBV18 to TRBJ1-5; D gene ambiguous. The DNA for the CDR3 is TGTGCCAGCTCACCACACAAGGATCAGCCCCAGCATTTT. Amino acid sequence: CASSPHKDQPQHF.